A selection of T cell receptor beta chains follows, all from one sample in a study of shared clonotypes between healthy human individuals. TCRdb's copy holds only in-frame clones and misses some; the assay was immunoSEQ multiplex PCR. The profile shows some 2,400,000 clones, 95% of them singletons. The material sequenced was naive CD4+ T cells sorted from blood. Receptor source: a man aged 18 to 35 in good health. Both conserved end residues are part of each CDR3. The D gene is left open where the match is weak.

. | TRBJ2-7 | TRBV6-5 | CASSSWDGYYEQYF | TGTGCCAGCAGTTCCTGGGACGGATACTACGAGCAGTACTTC
TRBD1 | TRBJ2-3 | TRBV29-1 | CSVDTGGRDTQYF | TGCAGCGTTGATACAGGGGGTAGGGATACGCAGTATTTT
. | TRBJ1-1 | TRBV4-1 | CASSQDPVGGTEAFF | TGCGCCAGCAGCCAAGATCCCGTCGGGGGCACTGAAGCTTTCTTT
TRBD1 | TRBJ1-2 | TRBV5-1 | CASSEGATNGYTF | TGCGCCAGCAGCGAGGGGGCGACGAATGGCTACACCTTC
. | TRBJ2-3 | TRBV27 | CASSLARTVSTDTQYF | TGTGCCAGCAGTCTAGCGAGGACGGTTAGCACAGATACGCAGTATTTT
. | TRBJ1-2 | TRBV29-1 | CSVGGRLAAIFYGYTF | TGCAGCGTTGGAGGGCGCCTCGCGGCAATTTTCTATGGCTACACCTTC
. | TRBJ1-5 | TRBV12-2 | CASRLAHPGQPQHF | TGTGCAAGTCGCTTAGCGCATCCGGGTCAGCCCCAGCATTTT
. | TRBJ2-7 | TRBV18 | CASSRASGFPAYEQYF | TGTGCCAGCTCACGTGCCTCGGGGTTTCCTGCCTACGAGCAGTACTTC
. | TRBJ2-7 | TRBV4-1 | CASSQGPPGTQVTYEQYF | TGCGCCAGCAGCCAAGGTCCACCCGGGACCCAGGTTACCTACGAGCAGTACTTC
TRBD2 | TRBJ2-3 | TRBV5-6 | CASSLWGRGYAVTDTQYF | TGTGCCAGCAGCTTGTGGGGGAGGGGCTACGCGGTCACAGATACGCAGTATTTT
TRBD1 | TRBJ1-5 | TRBV29-1 | CSVGEQGTNQPQHF | TGCAGCGTTGGGGAACAGGGGACCAATCAGCCCCAGCATTTT
. | TRBJ2-2 | TRBV7-2 | CASSPSGINTGELFF | TGTGCCAGCAGCCCCTCTGGGATTAACACCGGGGAGCTGTTTTTT
. | TRBJ1-4 | TRBV30 | CAWSRGGEKLFF | TGTGCCTGGAGTCGGGGGGGTGAAAAACTGTTTTTT